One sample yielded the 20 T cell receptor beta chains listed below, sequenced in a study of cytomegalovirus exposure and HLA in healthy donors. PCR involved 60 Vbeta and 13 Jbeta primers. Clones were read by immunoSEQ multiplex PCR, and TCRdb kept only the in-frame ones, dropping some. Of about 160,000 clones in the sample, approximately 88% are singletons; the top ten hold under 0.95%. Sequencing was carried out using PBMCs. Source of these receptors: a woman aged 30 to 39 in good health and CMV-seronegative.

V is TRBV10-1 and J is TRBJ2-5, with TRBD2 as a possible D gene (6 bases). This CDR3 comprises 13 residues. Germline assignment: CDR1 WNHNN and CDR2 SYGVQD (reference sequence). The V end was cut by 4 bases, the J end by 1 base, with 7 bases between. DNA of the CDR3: TGCGCCAGCAGTGGGGGACTCCAAGAGACCCAGTACTTC. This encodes CASSGGLQETQYF.

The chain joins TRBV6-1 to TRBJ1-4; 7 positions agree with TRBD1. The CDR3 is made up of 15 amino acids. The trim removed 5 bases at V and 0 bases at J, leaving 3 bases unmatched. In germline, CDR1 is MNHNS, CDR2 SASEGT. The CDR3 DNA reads TGTGCCAGCAGTCTCCAGGGGGCAACTAATGAAAAACTGTTTTTT. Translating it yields CASSLQGATNEKLFF.

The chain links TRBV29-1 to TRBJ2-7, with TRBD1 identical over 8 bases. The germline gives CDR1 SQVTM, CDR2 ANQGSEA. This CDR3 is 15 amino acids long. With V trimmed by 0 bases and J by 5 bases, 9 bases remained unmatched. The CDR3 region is CSVEDLGQDQDEQYF. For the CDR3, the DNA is TGCAGCGTTGAAGATCTGGGACAGGACCAAGACGAGCAGTACTTC.

CDR3 loop: CASSVGGLEVRETQYF. CDR3 sequence (DNA): TGTGCCAGCAGCGTAGGGGGACTAGAGGTTCGGGAGACCCAGTACTTC. The rearrangement links TRBV11-2 to TRBJ2-5; 8 bases match TRBD2. With 5 bases clipped from V and 5 bases from J, the junction kept 13 bases outside the gene matches. Germline CDR1 is SGHAT and CDR2 is FQNNGV. The CDR3 totals 16 residues.

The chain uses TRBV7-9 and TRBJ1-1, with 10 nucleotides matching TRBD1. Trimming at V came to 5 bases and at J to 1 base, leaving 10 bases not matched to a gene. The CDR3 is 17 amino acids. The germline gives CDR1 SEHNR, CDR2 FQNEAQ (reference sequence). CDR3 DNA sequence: TGTGCCAGCAGCAAAGGACAGGGGGGGTTTTCGAACACTGAAGCTTTCTTT. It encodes CASSKGQGGFSNTEAFF.

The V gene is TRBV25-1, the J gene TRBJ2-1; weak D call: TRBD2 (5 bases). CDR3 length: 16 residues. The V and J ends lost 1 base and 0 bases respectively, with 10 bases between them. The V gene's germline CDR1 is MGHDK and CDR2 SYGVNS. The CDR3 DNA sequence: TGTGCCAGCAGTGAATTAACGGGGAGCTCCTACAATGAGCAGTTCTTC. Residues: CASSELTGSSYNEQFF.

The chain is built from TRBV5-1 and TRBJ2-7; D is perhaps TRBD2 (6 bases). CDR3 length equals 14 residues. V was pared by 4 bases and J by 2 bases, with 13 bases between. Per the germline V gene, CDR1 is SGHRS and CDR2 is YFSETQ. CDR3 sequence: CASSPGRLAYEQYF. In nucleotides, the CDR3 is TGCGCCAGCAGCCCTGGGAGGTTAGCCTACGAGCAGTACTTC.

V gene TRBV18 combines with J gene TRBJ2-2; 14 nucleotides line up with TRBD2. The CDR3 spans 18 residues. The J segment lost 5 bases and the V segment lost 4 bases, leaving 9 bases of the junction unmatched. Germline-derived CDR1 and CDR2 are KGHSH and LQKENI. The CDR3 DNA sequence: TGTGCCAGCTCACGTCTCGGGACTAGCGGGAGCGGAACCGGGGAGCTGTTTTTT. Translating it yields CASSRLGTSGSGTGELFF.

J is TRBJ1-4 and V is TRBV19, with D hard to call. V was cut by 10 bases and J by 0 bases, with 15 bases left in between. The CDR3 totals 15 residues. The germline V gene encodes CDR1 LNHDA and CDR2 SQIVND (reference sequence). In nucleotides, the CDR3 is TGTGCCACCTCGGGGATGGGTCCAACTAATGAAAAACTGTTTTTT. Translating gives CATSGMGPTNEKLFF.

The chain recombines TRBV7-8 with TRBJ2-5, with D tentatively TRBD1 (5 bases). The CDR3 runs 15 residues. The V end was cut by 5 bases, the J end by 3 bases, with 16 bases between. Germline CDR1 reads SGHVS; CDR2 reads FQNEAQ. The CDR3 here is CASSPTYQGKETQYF. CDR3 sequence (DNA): TGTGCCAGCAGCCCGACGTACCAGGGCAAAGAGACCCAGTACTTC.

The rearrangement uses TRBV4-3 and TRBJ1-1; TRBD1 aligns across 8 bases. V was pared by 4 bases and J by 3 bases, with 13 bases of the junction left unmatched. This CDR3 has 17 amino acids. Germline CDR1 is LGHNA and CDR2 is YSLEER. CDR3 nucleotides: TGCGCCAGCAGCCCGGGGGCAGGGGGCCTTCGGGACACTGAAGCTTTCTTT. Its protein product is CASSPGAGGLRDTEAFF.

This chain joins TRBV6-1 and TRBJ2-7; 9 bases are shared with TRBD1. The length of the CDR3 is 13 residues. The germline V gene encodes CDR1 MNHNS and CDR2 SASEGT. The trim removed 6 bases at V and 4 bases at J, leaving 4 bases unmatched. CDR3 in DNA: TGTGCCAGCAGGGACAGGGGTTCGTACGAGCAGTACTTC. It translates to CASRDRGSYEQYF.

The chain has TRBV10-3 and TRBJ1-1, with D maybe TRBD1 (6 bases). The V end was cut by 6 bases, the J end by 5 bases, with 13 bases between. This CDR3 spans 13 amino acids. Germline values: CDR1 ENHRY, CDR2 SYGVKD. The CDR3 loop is CAIRPPQGTEAFF. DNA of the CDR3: TGTGCCATCAGACCTCCCCAGGGGACTGAAGCTTTCTTT.

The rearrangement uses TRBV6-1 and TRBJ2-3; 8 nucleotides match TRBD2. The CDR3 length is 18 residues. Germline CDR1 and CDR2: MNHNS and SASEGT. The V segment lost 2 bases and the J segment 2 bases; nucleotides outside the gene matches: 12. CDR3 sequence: CASSEYPRGGRATDTQYF. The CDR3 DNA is TGTGCCAGCAGTGAATACCCCCGGGGGGGTAGAGCCACAGATACGCAGTATTTT.

The CDR3 is CASSIEGAYGYTF. DNA for the CDR3: TGTGCCAGTAGTATTGAGGGGGCCTATGGCTACACCTTC. The chain employs TRBV19 and TRBJ1-2, with TRBD1 identical over 7 bases. Germline CDR1 LNHDA, CDR2 SQIVND (reference sequence). This CDR3 comprises 13 residues. Trimming took 3 bases from V and 4 from J; bases not matched to a gene: 2.

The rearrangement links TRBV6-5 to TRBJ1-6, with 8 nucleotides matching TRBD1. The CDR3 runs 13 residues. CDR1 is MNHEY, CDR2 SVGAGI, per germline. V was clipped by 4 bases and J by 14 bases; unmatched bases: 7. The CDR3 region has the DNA TGTGCCAGCAGTTCACTCCAGGGGGCAACCCTCCACTTT. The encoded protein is CASSSLQGATLHF.

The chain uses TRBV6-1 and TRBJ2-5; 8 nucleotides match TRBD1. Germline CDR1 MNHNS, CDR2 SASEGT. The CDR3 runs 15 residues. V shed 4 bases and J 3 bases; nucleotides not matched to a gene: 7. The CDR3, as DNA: TGTGCCAGCAGTGTATGGGGACAGGCCGAAGAGACCCAGTACTTC. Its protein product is CASSVWGQAEETQYF.

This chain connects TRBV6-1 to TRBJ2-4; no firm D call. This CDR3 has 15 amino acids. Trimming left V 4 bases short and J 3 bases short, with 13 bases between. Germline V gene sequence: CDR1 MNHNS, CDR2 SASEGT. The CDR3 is CASSGYSQVKNIQYF. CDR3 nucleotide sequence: TGTGCCAGCAGTGGGTACTCCCAGGTCAAAAACATTCAGTACTTC.

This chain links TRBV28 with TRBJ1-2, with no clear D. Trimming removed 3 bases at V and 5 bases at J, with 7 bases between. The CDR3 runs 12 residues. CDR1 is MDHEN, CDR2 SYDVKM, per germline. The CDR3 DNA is TGTGCCAGCAGTTTTATGAGTTATGGCTACACCTTC. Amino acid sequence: CASSFMSYGYTF.

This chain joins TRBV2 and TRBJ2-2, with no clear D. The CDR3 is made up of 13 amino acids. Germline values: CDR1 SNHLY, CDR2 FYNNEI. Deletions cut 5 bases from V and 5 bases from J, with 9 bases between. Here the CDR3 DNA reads TGTGCCAGCAGTCCTACGGAGACCGGGGAGCTGTTTTTT. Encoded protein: CASSPTETGELFF. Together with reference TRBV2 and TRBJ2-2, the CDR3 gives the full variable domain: EPEVTQTPSHQVTQMGQEVILRCVPISNHLYFYWYRQILGQKVEFLVSFYNNEISEKSEIFDDQFSVERPDGSNFTLKIRSTKLEDSAMYFCASSPTETGELFFGEGSRLTVL.